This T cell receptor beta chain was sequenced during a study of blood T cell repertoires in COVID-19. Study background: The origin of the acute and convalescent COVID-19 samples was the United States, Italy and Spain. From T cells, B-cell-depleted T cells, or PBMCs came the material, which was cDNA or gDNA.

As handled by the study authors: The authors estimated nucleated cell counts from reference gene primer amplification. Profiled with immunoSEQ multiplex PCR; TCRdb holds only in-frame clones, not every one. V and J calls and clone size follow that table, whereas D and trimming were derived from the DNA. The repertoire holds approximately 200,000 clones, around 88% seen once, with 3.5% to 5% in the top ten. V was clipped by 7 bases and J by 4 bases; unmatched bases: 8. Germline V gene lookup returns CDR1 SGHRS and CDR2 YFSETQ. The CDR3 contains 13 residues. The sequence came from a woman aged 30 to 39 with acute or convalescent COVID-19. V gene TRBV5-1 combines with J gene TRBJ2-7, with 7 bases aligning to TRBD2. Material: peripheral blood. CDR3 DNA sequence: TGCGCCAGCTCAACGGAAGCGGGGTACGAGCAGTACTTC. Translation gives CASSTEAGYEQYF.